This paragraph covers one T cell receptor beta chain sequence. This entry comes from a study of blood T cell repertoires in COVID-19. Whole-study context: Material from acute and convalescent COVID-19 was sourced from the United States, Italy and Spain. Sources were T cells, B-cell-depleted T cells, or PBMCs; the material itself was cDNA or gDNA.

Per the original methods: Reference gene primer amplification in the assay estimated nucleated cell counts. TCRdb's table, derived via immunoSEQ multiplex PCR, lists solely in-frame clones and lacks some. V, J and clone size are those of that table, while D and trimming were read from the DNA. The sample holds about 80,000 clones, around 80% seen once. The receptor comes from a man aged 60 to 75 with active or convalescent COVID-19. The sequenced sample was peripheral blood.

The CDR3 sequence: CASSILAGVDEQYF. DNA for the CDR3: TGTGCCAGCAGCATTCTAGCGGGGGTCGACGAGCAGTACTTC. The chain carries TRBV7-8 and TRBJ2-7, with 10 bases lining up with TRBD2. The CDR3 spans 14 residues. J lost 5 bases, V lost 5 bases, and 6 bases had no gene match. Germline assignment: CDR1 SGHVS and CDR2 FQNEAQ.